This T cell receptor beta chain was found in a study of naive and memory T cell subsets. TCR cDNA received a 3' ligated oligonucleotide that carried a UMI. This clonotype was picked up many times. Ligated cDNA underwent four rounds of PCR with nested alpha and beta constant region primers and SP2. TCRdb reanalysed the 5' RACE reads using MiXCR and keeps one entry per CDR3 protein. The data hold 55,000 to 65,000 distinct CDR3 sequences, with around 8% observed a single time. This clonotype was sampled from a female donor in good health.

CDR3 region: CASSPDRNYGYTF. CDR3 DNA: TGTGCCAGCAGTCCCGACAGGAACTATGGCTACACCTTC. The rearrangement joins TRBV9 to TRBJ1-2; TRBD1 is a possible D gene (6 bases). CDR1 and CDR2 from the germline V gene are SGDLS and YYNGEE. This CDR3 is 13 amino acids long. V lost 5 bases and J 2 bases, leaving 10 bases between the germline ends.